What follows are 26 T cell receptor beta chains derived from one specimen sequenced in a study of blood T cell repertoires in COVID-19. Produced via immunoSEQ multiplex PCR; TCRdb's table is partial and in-frame only. The sample has about 150,000 clones; 80% to 90% are singletons. The sample taken for sequencing was peripheral blood. The receptor set was obtained from a woman in her forties or fifties with acute or convalescent COVID-19.

The chain is built from TRBV30 and TRBJ1-1; a weak D match, TRBD1 (5 bases). The CDR3 consists of 13 residues. V shed 2 bases and J shed 0 bases, with 7 bases lying between them. The germline gives CDR1 GTSNPN, CDR2 SVGIG (reference sequence). The CDR3 is CAWSTTVNTEAFF. CDR3 sequence (DNA): TGTGCCTGGAGTACGACAGTGAACACTGAAGCTTTCTTT.

The rearrangement uses TRBV6-1 and TRBJ2-3; D unclear. V shed 1 base and J shed 12 bases, with 14 bases lying between them. Germline CDR1 and CDR2: MNHNS and SASEGT. The CDR3 is made up of 13 amino acids. The CDR3 here is CASSEVLAPPQYF. The CDR3 nucleotides are TGTGCCAGCAGTGAAGTCTTAGCCCCCCCTCAGTATTTT.

This chain links TRBV6-1 with TRBJ1-1; D not resolved. From germline, CDR1 is MNHNS and CDR2 SASEGT. CDR3 length: 13 residues. DNA of the CDR3: TGTGTCTCAGCAGGCACTTTGAACACTGAAGCTTTCTTT. Residues: CVSAGTLNTEAFF.

This rearrangement joins TRBV29-1 to TRBJ2-6; D may be TRBD1 (6 bases). The length of the CDR3 is 16 residues. CDR1 SQVTM and CDR2 ANQGSEA come from the germline V gene. V gave up 7 bases and J gave up 0 bases, with 16 bases separating them. CDR3 in amino acids: CSAARDTDSGANVLTF. The DNA of the CDR3 is TGCAGCGCCGCACGGGACACTGACTCTGGGGCCAACGTCCTGACTTTC.

The chain combines TRBV7-2 with TRBJ2-1, with 8 bases aligning to TRBD1. The CDR3 has 15 residues. Trimming removed 6 bases from V and 2 bases from J; junction bases left unmatched: 6. Germline CDR1 reads SGHTA; CDR2 reads FQGNSA. CDR3 sequence reads: CASRTTGGTYNEQFF. CDR3 DNA: TGTGCCAGCAGGACTACAGGGGGGACCTACAATGAGCAGTTCTTC.

CDR3 residues: CASSYPAGTPSRHEQYF. Written as DNA, the CDR3 is TGTGCCAGCAGTTACCCGGCGGGCACACCTAGTAGACACGAGCAGTACTTC. V is TRBV6-2 or TRBV6-3 and J is TRBJ2-7; a possible D gene is TRBD2 (5 bases). This CDR3 has 17 amino acids. The germline V gene has CDR1 MNHEY and CDR2 SVGEGT. V dropped 2 bases and J dropped 5 bases, with 22 bases sitting between them.

The chain is built from TRBV6-6 and TRBJ1-2; 12 nucleotides align to TRBD1. CDR1 and CDR2 (germline): MNHNY, SVGAGI (reference sequence). The CDR3 length is 15 residues. J gave up 3 bases and V 5 bases, and 4 bases lay outside the gene matches. CDR3 sequence: CASSPGQGAYYGYTF. In DNA, the CDR3 is TGTGCCAGCAGTCCGGGACAGGGGGCTTACTATGGCTACACCTTC.

This clone was picked up one time. The CDR3 nucleotides are TGTGCCAGCAGCTCCGGGACTACCAACACCGGGGAGCTGTTTTTT. This codes for CASSSGTTNTGELFF. V and J are TRBV5-4 and TRBJ2-2; 7 bases align to TRBD2. V was pared by 3 bases and J by 2 bases, with 4 bases of the junction left unmatched. Per the germline V gene, CDR1 is SGHNT and CDR2 is YYREEE (reference sequence). The length of the CDR3 is 15 residues.

This clone is a singleton in its sample. This chain uses TRBV4-2 with TRBJ2-7; 14 nucleotides line up with TRBD2. This CDR3 contains 15 residues. After removal of 3 bases from V and 6 bases from J, the junction contained 4 bases not matched to a gene. From germline, CDR1 is LGHNA and CDR2 YNFKEQ. DNA of the CDR3: TGTGCCAGCAGCCAGGCTGGACTAGCGGGAGGCGAGCAGTACTTC. Translating gives CASSQAGLAGGEQYF.

The rearrangement joins TRBV6-1 to TRBJ2-3, with a tentative D call TRBD2 (5 bases). The CDR3 has 15 amino acids. Germline V gene data show CDR1 as MNHNS and CDR2 as SASEGT. The V end lost 2 bases, the J end lost 2 bases, and 11 bases lay between the germline ends. CDR3 coding DNA: TGTGCCAGCAGTGAATCTAGGACTTACACAGATACGCAGTATTTT. Translated, it gives CASSESRTYTDTQYF.

The table lists this clone with a count of one. The V call is TRBV21-1, the J call TRBJ2-7; TRBD1 reflects the table's D call only, with no check against the DNA. TRBV21-1 is noted as a pseudogene. This CDR3 is built from 12 residues. CDR3 sequence: CASRGQIYEQYF. As DNA, the CDR3 is TGTGCCAGCAGGGGACAAATCTACGAGCAGTACTTC.

The chain uses TRBV5-1 and TRBJ2-7; 8 bases agree with TRBD1. Looked up from germline, CDR1 is SGHRS and CDR2 is YFSETQ. V trimming: 4 bases; J trimming: 3 bases; junction bases outside the gene matches: 6. This CDR3 has 14 residues. The CDR3 DNA reads as TGCGCCAGCAGCCGGGACAGGAGTTACTACGAGCAGTACTTC. Translation: CASSRDRSYYEQYF. The full variable domain, with the rest looked up from reference TRBV5-1 and TRBJ2-7, is KAGVTQTPRYLIKTRGQQVTLSCSPISGHRSVSWYQQTPGQGLQFLFEYFSETQRNKGNFPGRFSGRQFSNSRSEMNVSTLELGDSALYLCASSRDRSYYEQYFGPGTRLTVT.

V gene TRBV7-9 combines with J gene TRBJ2-5; 8 bases fit TRBD1. Germline CDR1 SEHNR, CDR2 FQNEAQ (reference sequence). The CDR3 loop spans 15 amino acids. J was trimmed by 5 bases and V by 3 bases; bases with no gene match: 8. CDR3 sequence: CASSFSSGGLETQYF. DNA of the CDR3: TGTGCCAGCAGCTTTAGTTCAGGGGGCTTGGAGACCCAGTACTTC.

The V call is TRBV28, the J call TRBJ2-3; tentatively, D is TRBD2 (6 bases). V dropped 5 bases and J dropped 0 bases, with 12 bases sitting between them. Germline assignment: CDR1 MDHEN and CDR2 SYDVKM. This CDR3 spans 15 amino acids. The CDR3 DNA sequence: TGTGCCAGCAGTCCTCTGGCGGGAAGCACAGATACGCAGTATTTT. Translation gives CASSPLAGSTDTQYF.

The chain uses TRBV6-5 and TRBJ2-7; the D gene is possibly TRBD2 (5 bases). CDR1 and CDR2 from the germline V gene are MNHEY and SVGAGI. The CDR3 length is 16 residues. The germline V and J ends were trimmed by 2 bases and 4 bases, with 18 bases remaining between them. The CDR3 nucleotides are TGTGCCAGCAGTTACAAGGTTGGCATCCTAGCTTACGAGCAGTACTTC. This codes for CASSYKVGILAYEQYF.

The chain employs TRBV9 and TRBJ1-1; D unresolved. Trimming removed 0 bases at V and 11 bases at J, with 17 bases between. Germline CDR1 and CDR2: SGDLS and YYNGEE. CDR3 length: 14 residues. CDR3 in DNA: TGTGCCAGCAGCGTAGAGGCGGACTCCCAGAGGGCTTTCTTT. It specifies CASSVEADSQRAFF.

Only a few counts were recorded for this clone. This sequence joins TRBV29-1 and TRBJ1-2; possibly TRBD1 for D (6 bases). Trimming pared 7 bases from V and 8 bases from J, leaving 20 bases between. Looked up from germline, CDR1 is SQVTM and CDR2 is ANQGSEA. This CDR3 is 13 amino acids long. This CDR3 reads CSAGTGSYPGYTF. The CDR3 nucleotides are TGCAGCGCCGGAACAGGGAGTTATCCGGGCTACACCTTC. The full variable domain, its missing parts supplied by reference TRBV29-1 and TRBJ1-2, is SAVISQKPSRDICQRGTSLTIQCQVDSQVTMMFWYRQQPGQSLTLIATANQGSEATYESGFVIDKFPISRPNLTFSTLTVSNMSPEDSSIYLCSAGTGSYPGYTFGSGTRLTVV.

The rearrangement uses TRBV2 and TRBJ2-4, with TRBD2 as a possible D gene (6 bases). Trimming took off 7 bases at V and 0 bases at J, with 19 bases between the two ends. Germline CDR1 is SNHLY and CDR2 is FYNNEI. CDR3 length equals 17 residues. CDR3 protein: CASNPSWRGLAKNIQYF. CDR3 coding DNA: TGTGCCAGCAACCCATCGTGGCGGGGACTAGCCAAAAACATTCAGTACTTC.

V usage is TRBV10-3 and J usage is TRBJ1-3, with 8 nucleotides matching TRBD1. J lost 1 base, V lost 11 bases, and 10 bases had no gene match. Germline loops: CDR1 ENHRY, CDR2 SYGVKD. CDR3 length: 15 residues. The CDR3 DNA reads TGTGCCGGCGGACAGGGTGCGCCTTCTGGAAACACCATATATTTT. It translates to CAGGQGAPSGNTIYF.

The genes are TRBV18 and TRBJ2-1; 9 bases line up with TRBD1. CDR3 length equals 15 residues. The trim removed 3 bases at V and 4 bases at J, leaving 4 bases unmatched. CDR1 KGHSH and CDR2 LQKENI come from the germline V gene. The CDR3 nucleotides read TGTGCCAGCTCACCTGACAGGGGGGAGTACAATGAGCAGTTCTTC. The encoded protein is CASSPDRGEYNEQFF.

The chain links TRBV2 to TRBJ2-1, with 12 nucleotides matching TRBD2. The CDR3 is 15 residues long. CDR1 and CDR2 (germline): SNHLY, FYNNEI. Germline trimming cut 6 bases from V and 5 bases from J; bases unmatched to any gene: 5. The CDR3 region is CASSDLAGGHNEQFF. CDR3 bases: TGTGCCAGCAGCGATCTAGCGGGGGGGCACAATGAGCAGTTCTTC.

V usage is TRBV6-5 and J usage is TRBJ1-3; D gene uncertain. The CDR3 is 15 amino acids. CDR1 is MNHEY and CDR2 is SVGAGI in the germline V gene. V was pared by 4 bases and J by 0 bases, with 10 bases between. CDR3 in DNA: TGTGCCAGCAGTTCCCCAGTTCTCTCTGGAAACACCATATATTTT. This encodes CASSSPVLSGNTIYF.

This clone was detected only a few times. Written as DNA, the CDR3 is TGTGCCAGCAGCGGGACAGGGGGTGAAAAACTGTTTTTT. Its translation: CASSGTGGEKLFF. V is TRBV9 and J is TRBJ1-4, with 10 positions matching TRBD1. The trim removed 3 bases at V and 7 bases at J, leaving 0 bases unmatched. The germline gives CDR1 SGDLS, CDR2 YYNGEE. The CDR3 extends over 13 amino acids.

The chain carries TRBV9 and TRBJ2-2, with 9 bases matching TRBD1. Looked up from germline, CDR1 is SGDLS and CDR2 is YYNGEE. The CDR3 consists of 15 residues. The junction had 7 bases not matched to a gene; V was cut back by 4 bases and J by 6 bases. The CDR3 DNA is TGTGCCAGCAGCCAGACAGGGGGATGGGCCGGGGAGCTGTTTTTT. This codes for CASSQTGGWAGELFF.

This clone was detected only a few times. This chain connects TRBV27 to TRBJ2-5, with D possibly TRBD2 on 6 matching bases. The CDR3 is 14 residues long. Germline V gene data show CDR1 as MNHEY and CDR2 as SMNVEV (reference sequence). The germline V and J ends were trimmed by 0 bases and 5 bases, with 10 bases remaining between them. The CDR3 DNA follows: TGTGCCAGCAGTTTATCCGGGAGATGGGAGACCCAGTACTTC. Translating it yields CASSLSGRWETQYF.

This clone was seen a single time. The rearrangement joins TRBV6-1 to TRBJ1-5; tentatively, D is TRBD1 (5 bases). This CDR3 spans 15 amino acids. The germline V gene encodes CDR1 MNHNS and CDR2 SASEGT. The germline V and J ends were trimmed by 2 bases and 7 bases, with 15 bases remaining between them. The CDR3: CASSEMAGNRQPQHF. In DNA, the CDR3 is TGTGCCAGCAGTGAAATGGCAGGGAATCGACAGCCCCAGCATTTT.